These 29 T cell receptor beta chains were all obtained from the same sample, sequenced in a study of OX40 agonist ivuxolimab in advanced cancers. Only in-frame clones appear in the TCRdb table, and some are missing; sequencing was by immunoSEQ multiplex PCR. The data hold approximately 37,000 clones, with around 80% observed a single time. The sample in question was CD4+ or CD8+ T cells sorted from blood, obtained in a trial of the OX40 agonist ivuxolimab. The receptors were sampled from an adult with an advanced solid tumor such as melanoma, head and neck, liver or kidney cancer.

This clone showed up just a few times. This chain links TRBV29-1 with TRBJ1-1, with D unclear. V was shortened by 7 bases and J by 8 bases, with 14 bases between the two germline ends. The CDR3 covers 11 residues. Looked up from germline, CDR1 is SQVTM and CDR2 is ANQGSEA. DNA for the CDR3: TGCAGCGGGAGGCGGGAGGGAGAAGCTTTCTTT. Translated, it gives CSGRREGEAFF.

This clone was picked up one time. V is TRBV9 and J is TRBJ2-3, with D tentatively TRBD1 or TRBD2 (5 bases each). V was cut by 4 bases and J by 4 bases, with 16 bases left in between. Germline assignment: CDR1 SGDLS and CDR2 YYNGEE. This CDR3 is 15 amino acids long. The CDR3 spells CASSPPGLVADTQYF. The DNA for the CDR3 is TGTGCCAGCAGCCCCCCGGGGCTAGTAGCAGATACGCAGTATTTT.

The V gene is TRBV18, the J gene TRBJ2-7; 11 bases agree with TRBD1. The germline CDR1 and CDR2 sequences are KGHSH and LQKENI. The CDR3 has 13 residues. V dropped 4 bases and J dropped 5; count of bases not matched to a gene: 1. CDR3 bases: TGTGCCAGCTCACGGGACAGGGGGAACGAGCAGTACTTC. Translation: CASSRDRGNEQYF.

This chain uses TRBV28 with TRBJ1-6; the match to TRBD1 covers 8 bases. The germline V gene has CDR1 MDHEN and CDR2 SYDVKM. The junction had 9 bases not matched to a gene; V was cut back by 10 bases and J by 7 bases. The CDR3 loop spans 14 amino acids. The chain's CDR3 is CAIRQGYWNSPLHF. The DNA of the CDR3 is TGTGCCATCCGACAGGGGTACTGGAATTCACCCCTCCACTTT.

This chain links TRBV12-5 with TRBJ2-7; D unresolved. Germline values: CDR1 LGHNT, CDR2 FRNRAP. This CDR3 is built from 12 residues. Trimming removed 5 bases from V and 6 bases from J, with 11 bases in between. The CDR3, as DNA: TGTGCTAGTGGTCTTCCTGTAGGCGAGCAGTACTTC. Amino acid sequence: CASGLPVGEQYF.

The chain joins TRBV5-1 to TRBJ2-7, with D tentatively TRBD1 (6 bases). V lost 4 bases, J lost 6 bases, and 14 bases lay in between. CDR3 length: 13 amino acids. From germline, CDR1 is SGHRS and CDR2 YFSETQ. This CDR3 is CASSRDSGAEQYV. The CDR3 coding sequence is TGCGCCAGCAGCCGCGACTCAGGGGCCGAGCAGTACGTC.

This clone was detected a few times. The V and J genes are TRBV7-2 and TRBJ1-6, with D possibly TRBD1 on 5 matching bases. Trimming pared 1 base from V and 4 bases from J, leaving 14 bases between. The length of the CDR3 is 17 residues. CDR1 and CDR2 (germline): SGHTA, FQGNSA. CDR3 nucleotides: TGTGCCAGCAGCTTAGGGATTTTCGGGGGGTATAATTCACCCCTCCACTTT. This codes for CASSLGIFGGYNSPLHF.

The V call is TRBV5-6, the J call TRBJ1-4, with D possibly matching TRBD1 (6 bases). The CDR3 has 15 residues. The V gene's germline CDR1 is SGHDT and CDR2 YYEEEE. Trimming stripped 2 bases from V and 8 bases from J, with 16 bases between. The CDR3 loop reads CASSLGGAPREKLFF. DNA of the CDR3: TGTGCCAGCAGCTTAGGGGGGGCGCCGAGGGAAAAACTGTTTTTT.

This sequence joins TRBV2 and TRBJ2-5; the D gene is possibly TRBD2 (6 bases). CDR3 size: 13 residues. CDR1 is SNHLY, CDR2 FYNNEI, per germline. Trimming left V 10 bases short and J 7 bases short, with 19 bases between. This CDR3 reads CATKPGDSLTQYF. CDR3 sequence (DNA): TGTGCCACCAAACCGGGGGACTCGTTGACCCAGTACTTC.

This rearrangement joins TRBV18 to TRBJ2-6; a weak D match, TRBD2 (5 bases). Germline lookup yields CDR1 KGHSH and CDR2 LQKENI. The CDR3 loop spans 16 amino acids. The V and J ends lost 6 bases and 3 bases respectively, with 15 bases between them. The CDR3 reads CASSPAGFVGANVLTF. CDR3 nucleotides: TGTGCCAGCTCCCCGGCGGGTTTTGTTGGGGCCAACGTCCTGACTTTC.

CDR3 protein: CASSAQPNEKLFF. The CDR3 DNA is TGTGCCAGCAGTGCACAGCCTAATGAAAAACTGTTTTTT. This chain uses TRBV6-1 with TRBJ1-4, with D unclear. Germline V gives CDR1 MNHNS, CDR2 SASEGT. Trimming removed 4 bases at V and 3 bases at J, with 6 bases between. The CDR3 loop spans 13 amino acids.

This chain links TRBV4-2 with TRBJ1-1; D is ambiguous. CDR3 length: 12 residues. In germline, CDR1 is LGHNA, CDR2 YNFKEQ. The V and J ends lost 0 bases and 11 bases respectively, with 10 bases between them. The CDR3 DNA reads as TGTGCCAGCAGCCAAGAGGGTCCCCTCGCTTTCTTT. Residues: CASSQEGPLAFF.

The chain joins TRBV25-1 to TRBJ1-6; 10 nucleotides match TRBD1. From germline, CDR1 is MGHDK and CDR2 SYGVNS. J was trimmed by 10 bases and V by 4 bases; bases with no gene match: 10. This CDR3 is 16 amino acids long. Written as DNA, the CDR3 is TGTGCCAGCAGTGCGACAGGGGGCAGTTTGAAATCACCCCTCCACTTT. Protein: CASSATGGSLKSPLHF.

The chain links TRBV6-5 to TRBJ1-1, with 10 positions matching TRBD1. CDR3 length: 12 residues. CDR1 and CDR2 from the germline V gene are MNHEY and SVGAGI. Trimming took 6 bases from V and 10 from J; bases not matched to a gene: 5. The CDR3 reads CASRTTGGIAFF. DNA of the CDR3: TGTGCCAGCAGAACGACAGGGGGCATAGCTTTCTTT.

This chain connects TRBV7-2 to TRBJ1-5, with a weak D call TRBD1 (6 bases). The CDR3 extends over 17 amino acids. Germline V gene sequence: CDR1 SGHTA, CDR2 FQGNSA. Trimming shortened V by 0 bases and J by 2 bases, and 14 bases separated the two germline ends. The CDR3 DNA reads as TGTGCCAGCAGCTTAGCCCCGGGGGGCATGGGCAATCAGCCCCAGCATTTT. Its protein product is CASSLAPGGMGNQPQHF.

This clone was detected a few times. This chain links TRBV7-9 with TRBJ2-7; D is undetermined. The V end was cut by 8 bases, the J end by 3 bases, with 8 bases between. The CDR3 is 11 residues long. Per the germline V gene, CDR1 is SEHNR and CDR2 is FQNEAQ (reference sequence). The CDR3 is CASLGDYEQYV. The CDR3 bases are TGTGCCAGCCTTGGCGACTACGAGCAGTACGTC.

This clone is hyperexpanded (1% or more). The CDR3 nucleotides read TGTGCCTGGAAAGTGAACACTGAAGCTTTCTTT. Protein sequence: CAWKVNTEAFF. The V call is TRBV30, the J call TRBJ1-1; no clear D gene. From germline, CDR1 is GTSNPN and CDR2 SVGIG (reference sequence). The CDR3 extends over 11 amino acids. V lost 4 bases and J lost 0, with 3 bases in between.

The chain employs TRBV13 and TRBJ2-2, with D maybe TRBD1 (6 bases). V was clipped by 5 bases and J by 3 bases, with 19 bases between them. The length of the CDR3 is 17 residues. Germline-derived CDR1 and CDR2 are PRHDT and FYEKMQ (reference sequence). The CDR3 sequence is CASSRYRAQGHTGELFF. CDR3 nucleotide sequence: TGTGCCAGCAGCCGTTACAGGGCGCAGGGGCACACCGGGGAGCTGTTTTTT.

This chain joins TRBV11-3 and TRBJ1-5; D is uncertain. CDR1 SGHNT and CDR2 YENEEA come from the germline V gene. The CDR3 is made up of 15 amino acids. Trimming shortened V by 4 bases and J by 8 bases, and 18 bases separated the two germline ends. The CDR3 DNA follows: TGTGCCAGCAGCTCTCAGATTAGGGCTGAAAAGCCCCAGCATTTT. It specifies CASSSQIRAEKPQHF.

This sequence joins TRBV14 and TRBJ2-3, with D perhaps being TRBD1 or TRBD2 (5 bases each). The V gene lost 0 bases and the J gene lost 0 bases, with 13 bases spanning the gap. CDR1 is SGHDN and CDR2 is FVKESK in the germline V gene. The CDR3 totals 17 residues. In nucleotides, the CDR3 is TGTGCCAGCAGCCAAGACCGGGGCCTTACTAGCACAGATACGCAGTATTTT. The encoded protein is CASSQDRGLTSTDTQYF.

This clone was picked up a small number of times. This rearrangement joins TRBV2 to TRBJ1-4; no firm D call. From germline, CDR1 is SNHLY and CDR2 FYNNEI. Trimming removed 6 bases from V and 7 bases from J, with 9 bases in between. The CDR3 is 12 amino acids. CDR3 sequence: CASRVYSEKLFF. DNA for the CDR3: TGTGCCAGCAGGGTATACAGTGAAAAACTGTTTTTT. Full variable domain (missing parts from reference TRBV2 and TRBJ1-4): EPEVTQTPSHQVTQMGQEVILRCVPISNHLYFYWYRQILGQKVEFLVSFYNNEISEKSEIFDDQFSVERPDGSNFTLKIRSTKLEDSAMYFCASRVYSEKLFFGSGTQLSVL.

The chain links TRBV7-9 to TRBJ2-3; D might be TRBD1 or TRBD2, each matching 5 bases. The V gene's germline CDR1 is SEHNR and CDR2 FQNEAQ (reference sequence). The CDR3 covers 15 residues. V was trimmed by 2 bases and J by 11 bases, leaving 20 bases between them. This CDR3 reads CASSLLRTQGIEQYF. In DNA form, the CDR3 reads TGTGCCAGCAGCTTATTACGGACTCAGGGTATTGAGCAGTATTTT.

This clone is judged medium-sized. The chain is built from TRBV5-6 and TRBJ1-3; D unclear. Germline V CDR1 and CDR2: SGHDT, YYEEEE. The CDR3 extends over 15 amino acids. With 4 bases removed from V and 11 bases from J, the gap between germline ends came to 22 bases. CDR3 loop: CASSPGPSVRESIYF. The CDR3 nucleotides read TGTGCCAGCAGCCCCGGACCATCAGTTAGAGAATCCATATATTTT. Combining the CDR3 with reference TRBV5-6 and TRBJ1-3 gives the whole variable domain DAGVTQSPTHLIKTRGQQVTLRCSPKSGHDTVSWYQQALGQGPQFIFQYYEEEERQRGNFPDRFSGHQFPNYSSELNVNALLLGDSALYLCASSPGPSVRESIYFGEGSWLTVV.

The gene calls are TRBV6-4 and TRBJ2-2; the D call may be TRBD1 or TRBD2 (5 bases each). Trimming stripped 4 bases from V and 6 bases from J, with 12 bases between. The CDR3 sequence is 14 residues long. Germline V gene lookup returns CDR1 MRHNA and CDR2 SNTAGT. This CDR3 reads CASSVDWGSGELFF. CDR3 bases: TGTGCCAGCAGTGTGGACTGGGGGTCCGGGGAGCTGTTTTTT.

The J gene is TRBJ1-2, the V gene TRBV11-2; D not resolved. Germline V CDR1 and CDR2: SGHAT, FQNNGV. Trimming took off 6 bases at V and 2 bases at J, with 10 bases between the two ends. This CDR3 comprises 13 residues. The CDR3 loop is CASSPWWNYGYTF. In DNA, the CDR3 is TGTGCCAGCAGTCCCTGGTGGAACTATGGCTACACCTTC.

This chain links TRBV21-1 with TRBJ2-5; the table's D call of TRBD1 was not tested on the DNA. TRBV21-1 is labeled a pseudogene. This CDR3 has 15 residues. CDR3 coding DNA: TGTGCCAGCAGCCCCCCTTTGGCAAGCCAAGAGACCCAGTACTTC. This encodes CASSPPLASQETQYF.

V and J are TRBV2 and TRBJ1-1; the match to TRBD1 covers 7 bases. This CDR3 has 13 amino acids. Germline CDR1 is SNHLY and CDR2 is FYNNEI. The trim removed 6 bases at V and 3 bases at J, leaving 4 bases unmatched. DNA for the CDR3: TGTGCCAGCAGGCAGGGGGAGTACACTGAAGCTTTCTTT. Protein product: CASRQGEYTEAFF.

There are a few counts of this clone. The V and J genes are TRBV21-1 and TRBJ1-6. TRBV21-1 is a recognized pseudogene. The CDR3 spans 14 residues. Here the CDR3 DNA reads TGTGCCAGCAGGGGGCTCGGGGGGTTTTCACCCCTCCACTTT. Translating gives CASRGLGGFSPLHF.

This sequence joins TRBV7-9 and TRBJ1-6, with D tentatively TRBD1 (6 bases). Germline loops: CDR1 SEHNR, CDR2 FQNEAQ (reference sequence). The CDR3 contains 15 residues. The V end was cut by 1 base, the J end by 8 bases, with 12 bases between. The CDR3 DNA is TGTGCCAGCAGCTTAGAGGGGGGGCGGGATTCACCCCTCCACTTT. The encoded protein is CASSLEGGRDSPLHF.